These T cell receptor beta chains were read from a single sample in a study of T-cell memory formation after mild COVID-19. Each CDR3 protein is one row after TCRdb ran MiXCR on the 5' RACE reads. The table includes more than 10,000 distinct CDR3 sequences, around 13% detected once. The specimen was PBMCs or a T cell subset sorted from them (not recorded which). The receptors here all came from a man aged 18 to 29 who had mild COVID-19 (a few samples of this study predate the infection). Cell type and time point are not known. Both conserved end residues are part of each CDR3. The D gene is left open where the match is weak. Only part of the rows carry a size: once, few, many, or a class if the clone is expanded.

d_call	v_call	clone_size	j_call	cdr3_aa	cdr3_nt
NA	TRBV14	many	TRBJ2-5	CASSQAPRLWGQETQYF	TGTGCCAGCAGCCAAGCCCCCCGCTTATGGGGCCAAGAGACCCAGTACTTC
NA	TRBV7-2	NA	TRBJ2-5	CAISYQETQYF	TGTGCCATAAGCTACCAAGAGACCCAGTACTTC
NA	TRBV20-1	many	TRBJ2-3	CSARDRRGLTDTQYF	TGCAGTGCTAGAGATCGGCGGGGGCTCACAGATACGCAGTATTTT
NA	TRBV13	many	TRBJ2-7	CASSPRYTGYYEQYF	TGTGCCAGCAGCCCCCGGTACACAGGGTATTACGAGCAGTACTTC
NA	TRBV20-1	few	TRBJ1-4	CSALGRLNEKLFF	TGCAGTGCATTGGGACGGCTGAATGAAAAACTGTTTTTT
NA	TRBV5-1	NA	TRBJ1-2	CASSLTGDYGYTF	TGCGCCAGCAGCTTGACAGGCGACTATGGCTACACCTTC
NA	TRBV12-3/TRBV12-4	many	TRBJ2-1	CASGPLSGLYNEQFF	TGTGCCAGTGGACCCCTGTCGGGTCTATACAATGAGCAGTTCTTC
NA	TRBV20-1	many	TRBJ2-5	CSAPQHRVQETQYF	TGCAGTGCCCCACAGCACAGGGTCCAAGAGACCCAGTACTTC
NA	TRBV7-2	few	TRBJ2-1	CASSSAYNEQFF	TGTGCCAGCAGCTCGGCCTACAATGAGCAGTTCTTC
TRBD1	TRBV5-4	NA	TRBJ2-7	CASSLEGTGAYEQYF	TGTGCCAGCAGCTTGGAAGGGACAGGAGCCTACGAGCAGTACTTC
TRBD1	TRBV23-1	NA	TRBJ2-2	CASSQQQGAANTGELFF	TGCGCCAGCAGTCAACAACAGGGGGCAGCTAACACCGGGGAGCTGTTTTTT
NA	TRBV29-1	many	TRBJ1-2	CSVDLGHTF	TGCAGCGTTGATTTGGGTCACACCTTC
NA	TRBV14	few	TRBJ2-7	CASSQGGRSSSYEQYF	TGTGCCAGCAGCCAAGGGGGCAGGTCCAGCTCCTACGAGCAGTACTTC
NA	TRBV6-2/TRBV6-3	many	TRBJ2-5	CASSRMGPTKWQETQYF	TGTGCCAGCAGTCGCATGGGACCAACTAAATGGCAAGAGACCCAGTACTTC